A selection of T cell receptor beta chains follows, all from one sample in a study of OX40 agonist ivuxolimab in advanced cancers. The protocol was immunoSEQ multiplex PCR, while the TCRdb copy is restricted to in-frame clones and leaves out a portion. The sample has under 80,000 clones, roughly 93% seen once. The sample was CD4+ or CD8+ T cells sorted from blood, taken in a trial of the OX40 agonist ivuxolimab. The receptors stem from an adult with an advanced solid tumor such as melanoma, head and neck, liver or kidney cancer. CDR3s include the opening cysteine and the closing phenylalanine or tryptophan. D genes are given only for firm matches. A row's size may be missing; if present it is once, few, many or a size class.

d_call	j_call	clone_size	v_call	cdr3_nt	cdr3_aa
TRBD2	TRBJ2-3	-	TRBV9	TGTGCCAGCAGCGCTGGGGTGGGCGGACTAGCGATAGATACGCAGTATTTT	CASSAGVGGLAIDTQYF
TRBD1	TRBJ2-7	-	TRBV6-6	TGTGCCAGCAGTAAGGGGGCTAGCGAGCAGTACTTC	CASSKGASEQYF
-	TRBJ2-7	-	TRBV6-5	TGTGCCAGCAGGGACTCCCTGGGGGAGCAGTACTTC	CASRDSLGEQYF
-	TRBJ2-1	-	TRBV7-2	TGTGCCAGCAGCTTAGCGGGAGCGTTCTACAATGAGCAGTTCTTC	CASSLAGAFYNEQFF
-	TRBJ1-3	once	TRBV5-1	TGCGCCAGCAGCTTGGGGAATCAGGGCTCTGGAAACACCATATATTTT	CASSLGNQGSGNTIYF
TRBD2	TRBJ2-1	-	TRBV7-2	TGTGCCGGCAGCCTCAGCGGGACGAGCTCCTACAATGAGCAGTTCTTC	CAGSLSGTSSYNEQFF
TRBD2	TRBJ2-1	-	TRBV19	TGTGCCAGTAGGAGCGGGGGTGGTTATGAGCAGTTCTTC	CASRSGGGYEQFF
-	TRBJ1-2	once	TRBV13	TGTGCCAGCAGCTTAACCGTTGGAGGCAATGGCTACACCTTC	CASSLTVGGNGYTF
-	TRBJ2-5	-	TRBV7-2	TGTGCCAGCAGCTTAGCACGTAGTCTTCAAGAGACCCAGTACTTC	CASSLARSLQETQYF
TRBD1	TRBJ2-6	-	TRBV7-8	TGTGCCAGCAGCGCCGACAGGGGACCCATCTCTGGGGCCAACGTCCTGACTTTC	CASSADRGPISGANVLTF
-	TRBJ1-4	few	TRBV30	TGTGCCTGGAGTGCTGGCAGTAATGAAAAACTGTTTTTT	CAWSAGSNEKLFF
TRBD2	TRBJ2-1	-	TRBV5-6	TGTGCCAGCAGCTCAACTAGCGGGGCATTCTCCTACAATGAGCAGTTCTTC	CASSSTSGAFSYNEQFF
-	TRBJ1-2	-	TRBV4-1	TGCGCCAGCAGCCTTGGAGAAGGGACCTATGGCTACACCTTC	CASSLGEGTYGYTF
-	TRBJ1-2	-	TRBV7-2	TGTGCCAGCAGCTTAGTACCCGCCACTAACTATGGCTACACCTTC	CASSLVPATNYGYTF
-	TRBJ2-2	-	TRBV18	TGTGCCAGCTCAAACGGACTGTCACCCGGGGAGCTGTTTTTT	CASSNGLSPGELFF
-	TRBJ2-3	-	TRBV28	TGTGCCGGCAGTTTTTCGGTAGATACGCAGTATTTT	CAGSFSVDTQYF
-	TRBJ2-1	-	TRBV7-2	TGTGCCAGCACCCGGGACCCGTACAATGAGCAGTTCTTC	CASTRDPYNEQFF
-	TRBJ2-5	-	TRBV19	TGTGCCAGTAGTATGGGATGGGGCGGGCAGGAGACCCAGTACTTC	CASSMGWGGQETQYF
-	TRBJ1-6	-	TRBV28	TGTGCCAGCAGTCAGAACAGCCACTATAATTCACCCCTCCACTTT	CASSQNSHYNSPLHF
TRBD1	TRBJ2-7	-	TRBV5-8	TGTGCCAGCAGCCGAACCGGGACAGGGTACGAGCAGTACTTC	CASSRTGTGYEQYF
-	TRBJ2-3	-	TRBV18	TGTGCCAGCTCACCATCCCAGGTCGCTAGCACAGATACGCAGTATTTT	CASSPSQVASTDTQYF
TRBD1	TRBJ2-1	-	TRBV7-9	TGTGCCAGCAGCTACCCCGGGACAGGGGGTGAGCAGTTCTTC	CASSYPGTGGEQFF
TRBD2	TRBJ2-1	-	TRBV27	TGTGCCAGCAGTCCCCGCGGGGGGGTATACAATGAGCAGTTCTTC	CASSPRGGVYNEQFF
TRBD2	TRBJ2-3	-	TRBV10-3	TGTGCCATCAGTTGGACTAGCGGTGGCACAGATACGCAGTATTTT	CAISWTSGGTDTQYF
-	TRBJ2-5	-	TRBV7-9	TGTGCCAGCAGCTTACCGGGACTGGAGACCCAGTACTTC	CASSLPGLETQYF
TRBD2	TRBJ2-5	once	TRBV11-1	TGTGCCAGCAGCTTTAGCGGGGGGGCCGGGGAGACCCAGTACTTC	CASSFSGGAGETQYF